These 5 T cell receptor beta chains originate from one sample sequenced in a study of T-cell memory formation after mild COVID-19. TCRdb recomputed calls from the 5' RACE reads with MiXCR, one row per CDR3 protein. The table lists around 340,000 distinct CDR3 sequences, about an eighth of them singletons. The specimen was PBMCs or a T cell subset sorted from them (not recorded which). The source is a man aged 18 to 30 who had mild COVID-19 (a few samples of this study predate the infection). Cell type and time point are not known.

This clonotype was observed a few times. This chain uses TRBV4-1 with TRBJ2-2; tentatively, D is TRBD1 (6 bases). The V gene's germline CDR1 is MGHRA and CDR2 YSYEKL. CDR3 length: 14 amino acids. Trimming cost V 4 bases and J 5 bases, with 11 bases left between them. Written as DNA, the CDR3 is TGCGCCAGCAGCCGACTTACAGGGACCGGGGAGCTGTTTTTT. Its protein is CASSRLTGTGELFF.

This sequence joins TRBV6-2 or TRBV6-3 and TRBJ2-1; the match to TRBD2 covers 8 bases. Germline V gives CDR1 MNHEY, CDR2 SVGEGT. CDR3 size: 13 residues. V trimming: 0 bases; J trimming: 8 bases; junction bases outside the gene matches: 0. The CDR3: CASSYSRGDEQFF. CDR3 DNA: TGTGCCAGCAGTTACTCGCGGGGGGATGAGCAGTTCTTC.

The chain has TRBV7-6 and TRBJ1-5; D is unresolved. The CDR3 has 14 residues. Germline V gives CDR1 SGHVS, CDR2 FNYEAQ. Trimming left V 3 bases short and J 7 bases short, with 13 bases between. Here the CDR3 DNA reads TGTGCCAGCAGCTTCGAGATGGGAGCCCAGCCCCAGCATTTT. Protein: CASSFEMGAQPQHF. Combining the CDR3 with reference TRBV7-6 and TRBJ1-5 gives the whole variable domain GAGVSQSPRYKVTKRGQDVALRCDPISGHVSLYWYRQALGQGPEFLTYFNYEAQQDKSGLPNDRFSAERPEGSISTLTIQRTEQRDSAMYRCASSFEMGAQPQHFGDGTRLSIL.

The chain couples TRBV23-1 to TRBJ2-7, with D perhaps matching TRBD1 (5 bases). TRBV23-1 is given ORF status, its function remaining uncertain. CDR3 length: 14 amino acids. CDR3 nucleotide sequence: TGCGTACCATGCCCTCACCTCAGGGAAGACGAGCAGTACTTC. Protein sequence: CVPCPHLREDEQYF.

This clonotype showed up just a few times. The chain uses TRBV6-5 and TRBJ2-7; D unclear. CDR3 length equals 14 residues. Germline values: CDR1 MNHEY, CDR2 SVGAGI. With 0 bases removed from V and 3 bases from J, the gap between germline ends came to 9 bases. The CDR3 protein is CASSYSREFYEQYF. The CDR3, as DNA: TGTGCCAGCAGTTACTCGCGAGAATTCTACGAGCAGTACTTC.